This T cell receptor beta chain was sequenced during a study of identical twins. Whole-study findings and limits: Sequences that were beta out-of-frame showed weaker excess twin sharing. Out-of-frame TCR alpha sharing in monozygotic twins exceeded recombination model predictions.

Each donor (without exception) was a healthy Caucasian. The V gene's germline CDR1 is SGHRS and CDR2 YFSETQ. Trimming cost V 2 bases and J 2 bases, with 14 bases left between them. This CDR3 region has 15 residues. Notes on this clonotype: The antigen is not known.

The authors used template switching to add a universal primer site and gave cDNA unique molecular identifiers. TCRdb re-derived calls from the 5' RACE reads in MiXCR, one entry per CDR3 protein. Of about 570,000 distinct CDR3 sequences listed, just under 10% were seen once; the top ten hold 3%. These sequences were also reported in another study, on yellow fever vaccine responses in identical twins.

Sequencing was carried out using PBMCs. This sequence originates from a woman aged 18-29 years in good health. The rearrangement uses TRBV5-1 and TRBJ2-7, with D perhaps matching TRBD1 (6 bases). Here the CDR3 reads CASSFGQGSTYEQYF. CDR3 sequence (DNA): TGCGCCAGCAGCTTCGGGCAGGGGTCGACCTACGAGCAGTACTTC.